Sequencing of this T cell receptor beta chain was carried out in a study of CD8 T cells in cerebrospinal fluid in Alzheimer's disease. General study results and limits: EBV-specific TCRs in cerebrospinal fluid reportedly do not establish a causal EBV–Alzheimer's link.

The germline V gene has CDR1 MNHEY and CDR2 SVGEGT. The CDR3 spans 13 residues. A remark on this clonotype: Its antigen is unidentified.

TCRdb re-called the 10x single-cell sequencing reads and shows each CDR3 protein once, DNA omitted. Found here are about 1,500 distinct CDR3 sequences; the top ten clones hold 6.2%. The clonotype was recovered from a human donor in good health. The V gene is TRBV6-2 or TRBV6-3, the J gene TRBJ2-5; without DNA, the TCRdb call of TRBD2 cannot be checked. The specimen sequenced was cerebrospinal fluid. The chain's CDR3 is CASHRASQETQYF.